Following are 25 T cell receptor beta chains from one sample sequenced in a study of blood T cell repertoires in COVID-19. Some clones are missing from TCRdb's copy, which holds only in-frame ones; the method was immunoSEQ multiplex PCR. The data hold about 210,000 clones, with around 89% observed a single time. Material for sequencing was peripheral blood. These receptors were taken from a woman in her forties with acute or convalescent COVID-19.

The CDR3 DNA reads as TGTGCCAGCAGACCGGGGATATACAATGAGCAGTTCTTC. This codes for CASRPGIYNEQFF. The V and J genes are TRBV6-5 and TRBJ2-1, with a possible D match to TRBD2 (5 bases). Trimming stripped 6 bases from V and 4 bases from J, with 10 bases between. Germline values: CDR1 MNHEY, CDR2 SVGAGI. CDR3 length: 13 amino acids.

V is TRBV5-1 and J is TRBJ1-4; D is uncertain. The CDR3 runs 13 residues. The V and J ends lost 5 bases and 5 bases respectively, with 10 bases between them. The V gene's germline CDR1 is SGHRS and CDR2 YFSETQ. CDR3 coding DNA: TGCGCCAGCAGGAGGGCCCCCAATGAAAAACTGTTTTTT. Translation: CASRRAPNEKLFF.

The chain employs TRBV9 and TRBJ1-6, with D maybe TRBD1 (5 bases). Trimming cost V 1 base and J 6 bases, with 14 bases left between them. Germline CDR1 and CDR2: SGDLS and YYNGEE. CDR3 length: 16 residues. The DNA for the CDR3 is TGTGCCAGCAGCGTATCCGGGGGGGGAGGTAATTCACCCCTCCACTTT. It is translated as CASSVSGGGGNSPLHF.

This clone appeared once. The chain has TRBV7-9 and TRBJ1-5; 7 bases are a match to TRBD1. Trimming at V came to 5 bases and at J to 2 bases, leaving 12 bases not matched to a gene. Germline loops: CDR1 SEHNR, CDR2 FQNEAQ (reference sequence). There are 17 residues in the CDR3. The chain's CDR3 is CASSPIPDRDGNQPQHF. In DNA, the CDR3 is TGTGCCAGCAGCCCAATACCTGACAGGGATGGCAATCAGCCCCAGCATTTT.

This sequence joins TRBV4-1 and TRBJ1-2; D is unclear. Germline values: CDR1 MGHRA, CDR2 YSYEKL. CDR3 length: 13 residues. The V and J ends lost 1 base and 5 bases respectively, with 8 bases between them. The CDR3: CASSQVAGYGYTF. Written as DNA, the CDR3 is TGCGCCAGCAGCCAAGTGGCGGGGTATGGCTACACCTTC.

J is TRBJ1-6 and V is TRBV25-1; 9 positions match TRBD1. CDR1 is MGHDK, CDR2 SYGVNS, per germline. This CDR3 is 18 amino acids long. J lost 7 bases, V lost 0 bases, and 10 bases had no gene match. CDR3 amino acids: CASSEYFSRTGENSPLHF. The CDR3 nucleotides are TGTGCCAGCAGTGAATATTTCTCCCGGACAGGGGAGAATTCACCCCTCCACTTT.

The rearrangement uses TRBV3-1 (or the pseudogene TRBV3-2) and TRBJ1-2; D gene uncertain. The CDR3 runs 15 residues. CDR1 is LGHDT, CDR2 YNNKEL, per germline (reference sequence). V dropped 0 bases and J dropped 4 bases, with 12 bases sitting between them. CDR3 DNA: TGTGCCAGCAGCCAAGATAGGAGGGTGGCCTATGGCTACACCTTC. It is translated as CASSQDRRVAYGYTF.

The gene calls are TRBV19 and TRBJ1-2, with 8 bases identical to TRBD1. The CDR3 consists of 18 residues. J was trimmed by 2 bases and V by 5 bases; bases with no gene match: 16. Germline CDR1 LNHDA, CDR2 SQIVND (reference sequence). DNA for the CDR3: TGTGCCAGTAGTGAACCGGGACAGGCCCTTCTACCCAACTATGGCTACACCTTC. It codes for CASSEPGQALLPNYGYTF.

The genes are TRBV2 and TRBJ1-6, with D uncertain. Trimming removed 6 bases from V and 6 bases from J, with 15 bases in between. Germline CDR1 is SNHLY and CDR2 is FYNNEI. The CDR3 extends over 15 amino acids. CDR3 amino acids: CASRDYRVINSPLHF. The CDR3 DNA reads as TGTGCCAGCAGAGACTACCGGGTCATTAATTCACCCCTCCACTTT.

This clone appeared once. V gene TRBV18 combines with J gene TRBJ1-1; 7 nucleotides agree with TRBD1. CDR1 KGHSH and CDR2 LQKENI come from the germline V gene. The CDR3 is made up of 12 amino acids. The trim removed 9 bases at V and 4 bases at J, leaving 5 bases unmatched. The CDR3 spells CASSYRGTEAFF. In DNA, the CDR3 is TGTGCCAGTTCATACAGGGGCACTGAAGCTTTCTTT.

V and J are TRBV13 and TRBJ2-3, with 7 bases matching TRBD1. Germline V gives CDR1 PRHDT, CDR2 FYEKMQ (reference sequence). CDR3 length: 15 residues. The V gene end was trimmed by 6 bases and the J gene end by 1 base; junction bases not matched to a gene: 7. The DNA of the CDR3 is TGTGCCAGCAGTAGGGGACAGAGAGGCACAGATACGCAGTATTTT. Encoded protein: CASSRGQRGTDTQYF.

This clone has a single count. The genes are TRBV27 and TRBJ1-4, with D tentatively TRBD1 (5 bases). Germline CDR1 and CDR2: MNHEY and SMNVEV (reference sequence). Trimming removed 1 base from V and 6 bases from J, with 12 bases in between. The CDR3 has 15 amino acids. CDR3 DNA: TGTGCCAGCAGTTTATATCGGGGGGGTGATGAAAAACTGTTTTTT. This translates into CASSLYRGGDEKLFF.

This clone has just one count. This chain links TRBV25-1 with TRBJ1-1; 10 bases map to TRBD1. The CDR3 has 16 residues. The V segment lost 7 bases and the J segment 4 bases; nucleotides outside the gene matches: 12. CDR1 MGHDK and CDR2 SYGVNS come from the germline V gene. Here the CDR3 DNA reads TGTGCCAGCACGTCCCGGGACAGGGGTTGGGGCACTGAAGCTTTCTTT. Its protein is CASTSRDRGWGTEAFF.

The chain recombines TRBV6-1 with TRBJ1-1, with 8 bases identical to TRBD1. Germline lookup yields CDR1 MNHNS and CDR2 SASEGT. The CDR3 has 16 residues. Trimming cost V 1 base and J 6 bases; bases outside gene matches: 10. The CDR3 DNA is TGTGCCAGCAGTGAAGGCTCGGACAGGGCATGGTCTGAAGCTTTCTTT. Encoded protein: CASSEGSDRAWSEAFF.

V is TRBV6-6 and J is TRBJ1-4, with D perhaps TRBD1 (5 bases). The CDR3 is 14 amino acids. Per germline, CDR1 MNHNY and CDR2 SVGAGI (reference sequence). Trimming left V 6 bases short and J 0 bases short, with 8 bases between. DNA for the CDR3: TGTGCCAGCAGAAAGACAGCAACTAATGAAAAACTGTTTTTT. Protein product: CASRKTATNEKLFF.

The genes are TRBV2 and TRBJ1-2; D not resolved. The CDR3 totals 13 residues. The V end lost 4 bases, the J end lost 8 bases, and 14 bases lay between the germline ends. Germline V gives CDR1 SNHLY, CDR2 FYNNEI. CDR3 sequence (DNA): TGTGCCAGCAGTGTTGTCAAATCTATGGGCTACACCTTC. It encodes CASSVVKSMGYTF.

This clone was seen once. The chain joins TRBV5-8 to TRBJ1-6; D unresolved. Germline assignment: CDR1 SGHTS and CDR2 YDEGEE. The CDR3 spans 13 residues. Trimming removed 7 bases at V and 9 bases at J, with 14 bases between. This CDR3 reads CASLDIELSPLHF. The DNA of the CDR3 is TGTGCCAGCTTAGACATCGAACTTTCACCCCTCCACTTT. Drawing the rest from reference TRBV5-8 and TRBJ1-6, the complete variable domain is EAGVTQSPTHLIKTRGQQATLRCSPISGHTSVYWYQQALGLGLQFLLWYDEGEERNRGNFPPRFSGRQFPNYSSELNVNALELEDSALYLCASLDIELSPLHFGNGTRLTVT.

The V gene is TRBV7-4, the J gene TRBJ2-2, with D possibly TRBD1 on 6 matching bases. V was trimmed by 3 bases and J by 7 bases, leaving 12 bases between them. The CDR3 consists of 14 residues. CDR1 is SGHVT and CDR2 is SQSDAQ in the germline V gene. The CDR3 sequence is CASSFTGFHGELFF. CDR3 nucleotide sequence: TGTGCCAGCAGCTTTACAGGGTTCCACGGGGAGCTGTTTTTT.

This chain joins TRBV19 and TRBJ1-1; TRBD1 aligns across 8 bases. Per the germline V gene, CDR1 is LNHDA and CDR2 is SQIVND (reference sequence). The CDR3 covers 15 residues. The V gene end was trimmed by 5 bases and the J gene end by 1 base; junction bases not matched to a gene: 6. The CDR3 nucleotides read TGTGCCAGTAGTGCCAGAGGGACAGGGAACACTGAAGCTTTCTTT. Its protein product is CASSARGTGNTEAFF.

Comments on this clone: In the same sample, other DNA sequences code for this CDR3. J is TRBJ1-1 and V is TRBV5-4; possible D gene TRBD1, 6 bases. The CDR3 runs to 13 residues. The germline V gene has CDR1 SGHNT and CDR2 YYREEE (reference sequence). V dropped 2 bases and J dropped 2 bases, with 7 bases sitting between them. CDR3 in DNA: TGTGCCAGCAGCTTAGGGGGAAACACTGAAGCTTTCTTT. Its protein product is CASSLGGNTEAFF.

In this sample, this clone turned up once. The chain uses TRBV11-2 and TRBJ1-4, with TRBD1 identical over 9 bases. Germline V CDR1 and CDR2: SGHAT, FQNNGV. The CDR3 runs 16 residues. Trimming removed 5 bases from V and 8 bases from J; junction bases left unmatched: 12. The CDR3 bases are TGTGCCAGCAGCCTCACCTTCGGGACAGGGTACGAAAAACTGTTTTTT. Its translation is CASSLTFGTGYEKLFF.

This clone came up once. The CDR3 DNA reads TGTGCCAGTAATACAGGATTGAATGAAAAACTGTTTTTT. Its translation is CASNTGLNEKLFF. This chain connects TRBV19 to TRBJ1-4, with D maybe TRBD1 (5 bases). This CDR3 comprises 13 residues. Germline lookup yields CDR1 LNHDA and CDR2 SQIVND (reference sequence). V gave up 7 bases and J gave up 5 bases, with 11 bases separating them. The full variable domain, rest sourced from reference TRBV19 and TRBJ1-4, is DGGITQSPKYLFRKEGQNVTLSCEQNLNHDAMYWYRQDPGQGLRLIYYSQIVNDFQKGDIAEGYSVSREKKESFPLTVTSAQKNPTAFYLCASNTGLNEKLFFGSGTQLSVL.

The chain joins TRBV5-1 to TRBJ2-1; D might be TRBD2 (6 bases). CDR3 length equals 13 residues. The germline gives CDR1 SGHRS, CDR2 YFSETQ. V gave up 5 bases and J gave up 4 bases, with 10 bases separating them. CDR3 sequence reads: CASRFGGYNEQFF. As DNA, the CDR3 is TGCGCCAGCAGATTCGGGGGTTACAATGAGCAGTTCTTC.

This chain uses TRBV5-5 with TRBJ1-1, with D tentatively TRBD1 (5 bases). Per germline, CDR1 SGHKS and CDR2 YYEKEE (reference sequence). The V and J ends lost 3 bases and 1 base respectively, with 7 bases between them. This CDR3 is 13 amino acids long. CDR3 DNA: TGTGCCAGCAGCTCCCAGGGGAACACTGAAGCTTTCTTT. Protein product: CASSSQGNTEAFF.

This chain links TRBV7-9 with TRBJ2-5; 10 bases agree with TRBD2. This CDR3 spans 17 amino acids. J lost 4 bases, V lost 1 base, and 9 bases had no gene match. Per germline, CDR1 SEHNR and CDR2 FQNEAQ (reference sequence). In nucleotides, the CDR3 is TGTGCCAGCAGCTTAGGGCTAGCGGGGGTCCCAGGAGAGACCCAGTACTTC. It codes for CASSLGLAGVPGETQYF.